This passage covers 10 T cell receptor beta chains from one sample sequenced in a study of PD-L1 blockade in urothelial cancer. As to time point: pretreatment peripheral blood. The protocol was immunoSEQ multiplex PCR, while the TCRdb copy is restricted to in-frame clones and leaves out a portion. The top ten clones hold approximately 2.1% of a sample with around 82,000 clones, about four fifths of them seen once. The material was PBMCs, obtained around atezolizumab (anti-PD-L1) treatment. The receptors come from a man aged 60 to 69 with urothelial cancer.

This clone came up a few times. J is TRBJ1-1 and V is TRBV21-1. TRBV21-1 is a pseudogene. The CDR3 consists of 12 residues. CDR3 loop: CASSNGGMGAFF. CDR3 nucleotides: TGTGCCAGCAGCAATGGAGGGATGGGAGCTTTCTTT.

The genes are TRBV2 and TRBJ1-1; 8 bases agree with TRBD1. Germline CDR1 reads SNHLY; CDR2 reads FYNNEI. The CDR3 sequence is 15 residues long. With 6 bases clipped from V and 0 bases from J, the junction kept 6 bases outside the gene matches. The CDR3 spells CASRREGQVNTEAFF. In nucleotides, the CDR3 is TGTGCCAGCAGGAGGGAGGGACAGGTGAACACTGAAGCTTTCTTT.

V is TRBV5-1 and J is TRBJ2-1; 15 bases match TRBD2. The CDR3 is 15 amino acids. J was trimmed by 15 bases and V by 0 bases; bases with no gene match: 7. The germline CDR1 and CDR2 sequences are SGHRS and YFSETQ. The CDR3 DNA reads TGCGCCAGCAGCTTGGGCGGACTAGCGGGAGGGCCGGGGTTCTTC. It is translated as CASSLGGLAGGPGFF.

The chain is built from TRBV28 and TRBJ2-7; D might be TRBD2 (5 bases). The CDR3 is 16 residues long. Looked up from germline, CDR1 is MDHEN and CDR2 is SYDVKM. V was pared by 1 base and J by 2 bases, with 15 bases between. As DNA, the CDR3 is TGTGCCAGCAGTTTATTCGGGATTATGGATACCTACGAGCAGTACTTC. Protein product: CASSLFGIMDTYEQYF. Combining the CDR3 with reference TRBV28 and TRBJ2-7 gives the whole variable domain DVKVTQSSRYLVKRTGEKVFLECVQDMDHENMFWYRQDPGLGLRLIYFSYDVKMKEKGDIPEGYSVSREKKERFSLILESASTNQTSMYLCASSLFGIMDTYEQYFGPGTRLTVT.

The chain uses TRBV4-3 and TRBJ2-3, with D possibly matching TRBD2 (6 bases). The V gene lost 3 bases and the J gene lost 1 base, with 11 bases spanning the gap. CDR3 length equals 15 residues. Germline values: CDR1 LGHNA, CDR2 YSLEER. The CDR3 coding sequence is TGCGCCAGCAGCCAGGGGGGAAAGGGCACAGATACGCAGTATTTT. Residues: CASSQGGKGTDTQYF.

V usage is TRBV6-5 and J usage is TRBJ2-7; the match to TRBD2 covers 8 bases. Unmatched junction bases numbered 3, after V lost 2 bases and J lost 6 bases. The germline V gene encodes CDR1 MNHEY and CDR2 SVGAGI. The CDR3 covers 13 residues. Here the CDR3 DNA reads TGTGCCAGCAGTTACCCCAGCGGGAGCGAGCAGTACTTC. Translating it yields CASSYPSGSEQYF.

This clone was recorded only once. This rearrangement joins TRBV2 to TRBJ1-5; TRBD1 aligns across 10 bases. Losses at the gene ends were 10 bases for V and 6 bases for J; bases not matched to a gene: 12. The CDR3 is 15 amino acids. CDR1 and CDR2 from the germline V gene are SNHLY and FYNNEI. This chain's CDR3 is CATRPGTGEGQPQHF. In nucleotides, the CDR3 is TGTGCCACCCGGCCAGGGACAGGGGAGGGTCAGCCCCAGCATTTT.

This clone was counted a single time. J is TRBJ1-1 and V is TRBV18; 10 bases are shared with TRBD1. CDR3 length: 16 amino acids. Trimming removed 4 bases from V and 1 base from J; junction bases left unmatched: 6. Germline CDR1 is KGHSH and CDR2 is LQKENI. The CDR3 sequence is CASSLRQGARNTEAFF. Written as DNA, the CDR3 is TGTGCCAGCTCACTCCGACAGGGGGCACGGAACACTGAAGCTTTCTTT.

The rearrangement links TRBV6-5 to TRBJ2-1, with 8 bases matching TRBD1. This CDR3 comprises 14 residues. V gave up 6 bases and J gave up 7 bases; unmatched junction bases: 8. CDR1 and CDR2 (germline): MNHEY, SVGAGI. This CDR3 is CASRPAGGKNEQFF. CDR3 nucleotide sequence: TGTGCCAGCAGGCCGGCAGGGGGCAAGAATGAGCAGTTCTTC.

This clone was detected only once. This chain connects TRBV18 to TRBJ1-3; D is possibly TRBD1 (6 bases). The germline gives CDR1 KGHSH, CDR2 LQKENI. The CDR3 is 16 amino acids. The V gene lost 5 bases and the J gene lost 0 bases, with 14 bases spanning the gap. CDR3: CASSTQGKGSGNTIYF. In DNA, the CDR3 is TGTGCCAGCTCAACCCAGGGGAAGGGCTCTGGAAACACCATATATTTT.